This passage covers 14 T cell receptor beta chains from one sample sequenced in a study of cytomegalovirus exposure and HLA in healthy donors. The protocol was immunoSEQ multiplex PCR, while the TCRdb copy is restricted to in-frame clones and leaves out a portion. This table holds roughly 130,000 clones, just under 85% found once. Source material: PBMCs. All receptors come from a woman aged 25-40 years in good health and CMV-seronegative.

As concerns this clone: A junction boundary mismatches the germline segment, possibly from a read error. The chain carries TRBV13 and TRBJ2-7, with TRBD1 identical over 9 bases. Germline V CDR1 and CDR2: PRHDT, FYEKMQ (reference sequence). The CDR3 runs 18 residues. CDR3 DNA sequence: TGTGCCAGCACCTTAAGGGGGGAAAAGAGACAGGGGGTCTACGAGCAGTACTTC. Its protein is CASTLRGEKRQGVYEQYF.

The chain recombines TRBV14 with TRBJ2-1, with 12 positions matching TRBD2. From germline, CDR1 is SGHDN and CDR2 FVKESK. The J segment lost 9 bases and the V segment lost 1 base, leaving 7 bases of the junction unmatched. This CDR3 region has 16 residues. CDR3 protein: CASSQGASGGAGEQFF. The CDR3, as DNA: TGTGCCAGCAGCCAAGGAGCTAGCGGGGGGGCTGGTGAGCAGTTCTTC.

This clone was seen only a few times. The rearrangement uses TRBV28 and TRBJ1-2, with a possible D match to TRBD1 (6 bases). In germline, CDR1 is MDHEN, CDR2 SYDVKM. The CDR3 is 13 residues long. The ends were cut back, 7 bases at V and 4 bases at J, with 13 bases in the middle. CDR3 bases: TGTGCCAGCATCCAGGGGTTTGGCTATGGCTACACCTTC. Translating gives CASIQGFGYGYTF.

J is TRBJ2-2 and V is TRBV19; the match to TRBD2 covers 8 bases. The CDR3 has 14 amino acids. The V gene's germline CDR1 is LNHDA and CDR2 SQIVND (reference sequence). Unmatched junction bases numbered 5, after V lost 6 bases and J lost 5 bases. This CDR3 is CASRPAGVTGELFF. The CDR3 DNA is TGTGCCAGTAGACCAGCGGGGGTGACCGGGGAGCTGTTTTTT.

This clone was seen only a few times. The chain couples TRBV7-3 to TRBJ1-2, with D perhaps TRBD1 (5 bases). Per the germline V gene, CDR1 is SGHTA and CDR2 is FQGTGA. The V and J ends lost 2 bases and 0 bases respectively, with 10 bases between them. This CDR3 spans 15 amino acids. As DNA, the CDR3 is TGTGCCAGCAGCTTAGGCATAGGGGCTAACTATGGCTACACCTTC. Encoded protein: CASSLGIGANYGYTF.

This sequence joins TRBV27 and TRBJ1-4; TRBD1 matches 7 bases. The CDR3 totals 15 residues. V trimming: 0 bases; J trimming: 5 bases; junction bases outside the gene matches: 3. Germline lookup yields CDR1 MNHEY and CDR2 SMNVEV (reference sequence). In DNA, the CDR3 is TGTGCCAGCAGTTTATCAGGGGGCTGGAATGAAAAACTGTTTTTT. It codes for CASSLSGGWNEKLFF. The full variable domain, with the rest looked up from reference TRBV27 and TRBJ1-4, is EAQVTQNPRYLITVTGKKLTVTCSQNMNHEYMSWYRQDPGLGLRQIYYSMNVEVTDKGDVPEGYKVSRKEKRNFPLILESPSPNQTSLYFCASSLSGGWNEKLFFGSGTQLSVL.

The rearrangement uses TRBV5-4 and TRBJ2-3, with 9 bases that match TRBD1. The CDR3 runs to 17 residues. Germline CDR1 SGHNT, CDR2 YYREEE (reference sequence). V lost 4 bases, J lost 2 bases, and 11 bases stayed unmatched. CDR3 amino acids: CASSQVWGQGPTDTQYF. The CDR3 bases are TGTGCCAGCAGCCAAGTGTGGGGACAGGGACCCACAGATACGCAGTATTTT.

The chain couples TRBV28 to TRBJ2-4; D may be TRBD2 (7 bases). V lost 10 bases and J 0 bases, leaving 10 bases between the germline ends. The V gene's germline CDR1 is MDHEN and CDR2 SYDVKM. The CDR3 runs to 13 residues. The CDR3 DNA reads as TGTGCCACCGGGGGGCTAGCCAAAAACATTCAGTACTTC. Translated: CATGGLAKNIQYF.

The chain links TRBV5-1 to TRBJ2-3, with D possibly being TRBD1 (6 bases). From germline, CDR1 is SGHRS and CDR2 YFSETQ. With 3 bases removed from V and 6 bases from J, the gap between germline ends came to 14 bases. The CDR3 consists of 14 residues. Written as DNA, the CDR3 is TGCGCCAGCAGCTGGGAGACAGGCGCTGATACGCAGTATTTT. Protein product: CASSWETGADTQYF.

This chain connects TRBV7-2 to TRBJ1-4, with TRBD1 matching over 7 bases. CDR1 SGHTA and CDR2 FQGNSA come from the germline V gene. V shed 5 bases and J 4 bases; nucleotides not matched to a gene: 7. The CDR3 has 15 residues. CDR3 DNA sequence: TGTGCCAGCAGCGAGGGGGCAGGGAGTAATGAAAAACTGTTTTTT. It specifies CASSEGAGSNEKLFF.

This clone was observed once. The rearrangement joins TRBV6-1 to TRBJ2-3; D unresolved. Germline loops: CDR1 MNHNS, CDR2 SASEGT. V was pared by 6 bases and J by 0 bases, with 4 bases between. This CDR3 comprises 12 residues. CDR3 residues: CASRASTDTQYF. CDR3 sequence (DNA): TGTGCCAGCAGGGCTAGCACAGATACGCAGTATTTT.

The CDR3 protein is CASSQKWRGRELFF. CDR3 nucleotides: TGTGCCAGCAGCCAGAAATGGCGGGGACGGGAGCTGTTTTTT. The genes are TRBV7-8 and TRBJ2-2; the D gene is possibly TRBD2 (6 bases). Trimming stripped 5 bases from V and 9 bases from J, with 16 bases between. In germline, CDR1 is SGHVS, CDR2 FQNEAQ. This CDR3 region has 14 residues.

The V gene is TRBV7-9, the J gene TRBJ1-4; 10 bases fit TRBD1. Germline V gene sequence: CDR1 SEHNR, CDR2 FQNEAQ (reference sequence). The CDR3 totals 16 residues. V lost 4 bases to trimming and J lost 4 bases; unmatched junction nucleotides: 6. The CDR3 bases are TGTGCCAGCAGCTCGAGGGACAGGGGCTATAATGAAAAACTGTTTTTT. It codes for CASSSRDRGYNEKLFF. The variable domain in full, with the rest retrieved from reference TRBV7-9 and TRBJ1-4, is DTGVSQNPRHKITKRGQNVTFRCDPISEHNRLYWYRQTLGQGPEFLTYFQNEAQLEKSRLLSDRFSAERPKGSFSTLEIQRTEQGDSAMYLCASSSRDRGYNEKLFFGSGTQLSVL.

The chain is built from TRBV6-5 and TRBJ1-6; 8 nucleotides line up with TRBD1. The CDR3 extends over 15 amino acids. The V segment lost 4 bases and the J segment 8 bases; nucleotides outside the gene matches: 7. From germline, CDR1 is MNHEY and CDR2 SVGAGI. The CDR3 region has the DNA TGTGCCAGCAGTTTACAGGGGGATCTACATTCACCCCTCCACTTT. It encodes CASSLQGDLHSPLHF.